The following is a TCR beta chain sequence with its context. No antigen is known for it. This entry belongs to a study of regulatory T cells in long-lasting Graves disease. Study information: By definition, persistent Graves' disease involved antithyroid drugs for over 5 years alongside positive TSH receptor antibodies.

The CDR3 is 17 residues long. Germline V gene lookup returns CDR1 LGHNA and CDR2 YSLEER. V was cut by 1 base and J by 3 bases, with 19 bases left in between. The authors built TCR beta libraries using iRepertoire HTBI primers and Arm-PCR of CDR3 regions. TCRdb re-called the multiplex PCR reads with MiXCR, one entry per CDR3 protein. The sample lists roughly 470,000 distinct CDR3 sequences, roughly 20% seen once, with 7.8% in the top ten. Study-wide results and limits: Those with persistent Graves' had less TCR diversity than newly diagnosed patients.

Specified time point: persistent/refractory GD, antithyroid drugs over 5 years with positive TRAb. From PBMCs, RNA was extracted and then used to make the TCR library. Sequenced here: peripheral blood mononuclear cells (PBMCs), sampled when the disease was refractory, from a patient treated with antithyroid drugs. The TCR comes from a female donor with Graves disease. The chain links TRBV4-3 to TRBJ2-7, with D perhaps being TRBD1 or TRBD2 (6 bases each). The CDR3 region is CASSQGRGGRLNYEQYF. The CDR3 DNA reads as TGCGCCAGCAGCCAAGGCCGTGGGGGGCGGCTCAACTACGAGCAGTACTTC.